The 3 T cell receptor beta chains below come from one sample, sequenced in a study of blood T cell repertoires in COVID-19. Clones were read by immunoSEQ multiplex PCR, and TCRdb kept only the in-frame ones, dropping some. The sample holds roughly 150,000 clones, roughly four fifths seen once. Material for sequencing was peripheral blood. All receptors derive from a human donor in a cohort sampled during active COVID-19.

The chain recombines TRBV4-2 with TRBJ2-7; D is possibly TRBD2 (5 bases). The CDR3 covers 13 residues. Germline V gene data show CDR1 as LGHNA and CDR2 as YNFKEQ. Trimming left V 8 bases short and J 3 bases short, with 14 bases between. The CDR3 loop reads CASGSDGIYEQYF. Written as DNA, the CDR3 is TGTGCCAGCGGATCGGACGGGATCTACGAGCAGTACTTC.

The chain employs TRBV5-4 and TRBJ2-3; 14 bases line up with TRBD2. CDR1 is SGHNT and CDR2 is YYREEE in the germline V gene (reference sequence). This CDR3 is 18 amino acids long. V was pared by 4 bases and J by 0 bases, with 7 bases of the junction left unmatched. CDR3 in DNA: TGTGCCAGCAGCCAGAGACTAGCGGGGGGGACTAGCACAGATACGCAGTATTTT. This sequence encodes CASSQRLAGGTSTDTQYF.

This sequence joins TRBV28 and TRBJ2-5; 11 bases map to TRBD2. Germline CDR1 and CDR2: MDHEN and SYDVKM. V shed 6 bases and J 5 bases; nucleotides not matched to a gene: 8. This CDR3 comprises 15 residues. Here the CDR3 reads CASSPSGGRWETQYF. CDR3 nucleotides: TGTGCCAGCAGCCCTAGCGGGGGGCGGTGGGAGACCCAGTACTTC.